This T cell receptor beta chain is drawn from a study of CD8+ T cells in alopecia areata. As the sequencing template, cDNA was produced by extracting RNA and reverse transcribing it. The repertoire was sequenced with immunoSEQ multiplex PCR; TCRdb's copy has only in-frame clones and lacks some. The sample includes hundreds of thousands of clones, roughly two thirds of them seen just once. Trimming pared 3 bases from V and 4 bases from J, leaving 9 bases between. This CDR3 has 13 residues. From germline, CDR1 is SGHAT and CDR2 FQNNGV. Both CD4+ and CD8+ T cells were separated by sorting PBMCs. This sequence originates from a human donor with alopecia areata. Sequences were derived from CD4+ T cells sorted from blood, sampled at week 0. This rearrangement joins TRBV11-2 to TRBJ1-2; the D is unclear. The chain's CDR3 is CASSFLGSYGYTF. The CDR3 nucleotides are TGTGCCAGCAGCTTTCTTGGGAGCTATGGCTACACCTTC.